The 12 T cell receptor beta chains below were found in one sample sequenced in a study of blood T cells in healthy people across ages. Primers used in a second PCR of about 7 to 12 cycles were a sample-barcoded 5' primer and a J-beta primer mix. MiXCR, run by TCRdb on the 5' RACE reads, gives a single entry per CDR3 protein. In the table there are over 500,000 distinct CDR3 sequences, approximately 52% of which are singletons. The sample taken for sequencing was blood. The receptor source for this set is a woman of 80 years or more in good health.

This rearrangement joins TRBV5-1 to TRBJ2-7; D uncertain. This CDR3 is 13 amino acids long. V dropped 5 bases and J dropped 0 bases, with 9 bases sitting between them. Germline V lookup: CDR1 SGHRS, CDR2 YFSETQ. Written as DNA, the CDR3 is TGCGCCAGCAGGTGGTCCGTCTCCTACGAGCAGTACTTC. Its protein product is CASRWSVSYEQYF.

The V call is TRBV7-8, the J call TRBJ2-7; a weak D match, TRBD1 (6 bases). The CDR3 is 14 residues long. V lost 5 bases, J lost 3 bases, and 14 bases lay in between. Germline CDR1 SGHVS, CDR2 FQNEAQ. The CDR3 reads CASSRTDSFYEQYF. As DNA, the CDR3 is TGTGCCAGCAGCAGAACGGACAGCTTCTACGAGCAGTACTTC.

The V and J genes are TRBV7-9 and TRBJ1-2, with D maybe TRBD1 (5 bases). The CDR3 spans 13 residues. Germline loops: CDR1 SEHNR, CDR2 FQNEAQ (reference sequence). V was cut by 5 bases and J by 8 bases, with 15 bases left in between. CDR3 region: CASSITTGDGYTF. CDR3 coding DNA: TGTGCCAGCAGCATAACTACAGGTGACGGCTACACCTTC.

Ten or more counts support this clonotype. V gene TRBV3-1 combines with J gene TRBJ2-3, with 11 bases matching TRBD2. Per germline, CDR1 LGHDT and CDR2 YNNKEL (reference sequence). CDR3 length: 12 residues. With 7 bases clipped from V and 7 bases from J, the junction kept 1 base outside the gene matches. DNA of the CDR3: TGTGCCAGCATGACTAGCGGGAATACGCAGTATTTT. Translation gives CASMTSGNTQYF.

This clonotype was detected many times. The chain uses TRBV27 and TRBJ2-1; no reliable D call. V dropped 2 bases and J dropped 5 bases, with 10 bases sitting between them. Germline CDR1 reads MNHEY; CDR2 reads SMNVEV (reference sequence). The CDR3 covers 14 residues. Here the CDR3 reads CASSLQDHNNEQFF. The CDR3 coding sequence is TGTGCCAGCAGTTTACAGGACCACAACAATGAGCAGTTCTTC.

The CDR3 sequence is CASSYPGNSYEQYF. The CDR3 DNA reads TGTGCCAGCAGTTACCCGGGCAACTCCTACGAGCAGTACTTC. V usage is TRBV6-6 and J usage is TRBJ2-7; D remains ambiguous. Deletions cut 2 bases from V and 0 bases from J, with 8 bases between. CDR1 and CDR2 from the germline V gene are MNHNY and SVGAGI (reference sequence). The CDR3 extends over 14 amino acids.

The chain joins TRBV7-3 to TRBJ2-2, with D possibly TRBD2 on 5 matching bases. This CDR3 has 15 residues. V dropped 5 bases and J dropped 3 bases, with 13 bases sitting between them. The germline V gene has CDR1 SGHTA and CDR2 FQGTGA. CDR3 loop: CASSGGGHYTGELFF. CDR3 DNA: TGTGCCAGCAGCGGCGGCGGGCACTACACCGGGGAGCTGTTTTTT.

This clonotype was seen more than once but under ten times. The chain employs TRBV7-2 and TRBJ1-5; D is uncertain. Per the germline V gene, CDR1 is SGHTA and CDR2 is FQGNSA. Trimming pared 5 bases from V and 1 base from J, leaving 9 bases between. This CDR3 is 14 amino acids long. In nucleotides, the CDR3 is TGTGCCAGCAGCCTAAAAGCGAGCAATCAGCCCCAGCATTTT. Its translation: CASSLKASNQPQHF.

The CDR3 region is CASRRGSPRQNYGYTF. Here the CDR3 DNA reads TGTGCCAGTAGGCGGGGGAGTCCTCGCCAAAACTATGGCTACACCTTC. This chain links TRBV19 with TRBJ1-2; D is perhaps TRBD1 (5 bases). Germline V gene sequence: CDR1 LNHDA, CDR2 SQIVND (reference sequence). This CDR3 is 16 amino acids long. The V end lost 6 bases, the J end lost 2 bases, and 19 bases lay between the germline ends.

Points on this clonotype: A read error may explain this, as a much larger clone is one base away. This chain joins TRBV28 and TRBJ2-6; 8 bases are a match to TRBD1. Germline trimming cut 4 bases from V and 3 bases from J; bases unmatched to any gene: 2. Germline CDR1 is MDHEN and CDR2 is SYDVKM. The CDR3 runs 15 residues. The chain's CDR3 is CASSCGTGGANVLTF. Written as DNA, the CDR3 is TGTGCCAGCAGTTGCGGGACAGGTGGGGCCAACGTCCTGACTTTC.

This chain uses TRBV7-2 with TRBJ1-5; weak D call: TRBD1 (5 bases). The CDR3 has 14 amino acids. Germline loops: CDR1 SGHTA, CDR2 FQGNSA. V lost 2 bases and J lost 9, with 14 bases in between. The CDR3 DNA follows: TGTGCCAGCAGCTTACAGGGCCAGGGACGGCCCCAGCATTTT. This gives the protein CASSLQGQGRPQHF.

V usage is TRBV7-2 and J usage is TRBJ2-4; TRBD1 matches 11 bases. The CDR3 length is 17 residues. V shed 1 base and J 3 bases; nucleotides not matched to a gene: 5. Germline V gives CDR1 SGHTA, CDR2 FQGNSA. CDR3 amino acids: CASSLDGTGGNKNIQYF. The CDR3 bases are TGTGCCAGCAGCTTAGACGGGACAGGGGGTAACAAAAACATTCAGTACTTC.